This T cell receptor beta chain emerged from a study of Graves' ophthalmopathy and Graves' hyperthyroidism. Across the whole study: Peripheral blood collection took place at initial diagnosis, before any treatment.

V trimming: 7 bases; J trimming: 4 bases; junction bases outside the gene matches: 12. The CDR3 loop spans 15 amino acids. The study's findings and limits: Using a 13-signature model, the authors split ophthalmopathy from stable hyperthyroidism, with 85% to 90% sensitivity and approximately 78% specificity.

Scientists amplified the TCR beta CDR3 regions from RNA transcripts. First-round RT-PCR with HTBI primers preceded a second-round multiplex PCR. TCRdb passed the multiplex PCR reads through MiXCR, listing each CDR3 protein once. The sample lists around 400,000 distinct CDR3 sequences, around 21% occurring once. With regard to this clonotype: Its antigen is not known.

Sequencing was performed on peripheral blood. This sequence joins TRBV12-3 or TRBV12-4 and TRBJ2-7; 8 bases align to TRBD2. The receptor was isolated from a woman aged 18-29 years with stable Graves' hyperthyroidism. Here the CDR3 DNA reads TGTGCCAGCACCCCGGGACTAGTCCAACTTTACGAGCAGTACTTC. Protein sequence: CASTPGLVQLYEQYF.